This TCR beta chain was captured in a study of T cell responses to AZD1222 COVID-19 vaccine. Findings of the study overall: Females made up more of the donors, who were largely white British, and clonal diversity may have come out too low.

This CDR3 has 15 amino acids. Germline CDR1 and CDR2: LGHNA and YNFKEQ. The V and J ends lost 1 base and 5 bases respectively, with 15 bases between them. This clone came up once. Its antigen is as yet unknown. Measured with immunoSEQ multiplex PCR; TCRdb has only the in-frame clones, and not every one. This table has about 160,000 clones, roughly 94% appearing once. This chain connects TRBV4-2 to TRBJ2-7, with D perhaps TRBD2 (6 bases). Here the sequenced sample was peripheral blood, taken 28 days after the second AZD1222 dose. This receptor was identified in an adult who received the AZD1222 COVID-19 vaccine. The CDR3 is CASSQVATRIHEQYF. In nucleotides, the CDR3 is TGTGCCAGCAGCCAAGTGGCGACTAGGATCCACGAGCAGTACTTC.